Reported below is one T cell receptor (beta chain). Its antigen is not known. The sample originates from a study of PD-L1 blockade in urothelial cancer. Background on the study: Researchers looked at the blood 3 weeks (second dose) and 6 weeks after treatment began. Study-level points and caveats: Patients with below-median pretreatment blood clonality survived longer.

Sequencing used immunoSEQ multiplex PCR; TCRdb keeps in-frame clones, though not all of them. Among some 27,000 clones, over 80% were seen once, and the ten largest hold about 2%. The CDR3 spans 16 residues. The chain has TRBV1 and TRBJ1-2; no check of the table's D call, TRBD1, against the DNA was made. TRBV1 is a pseudogene. The TCR sequence derives from a man aged 45-60 years with urothelial cancer. The source material was PBMCs, sampled around atezolizumab (anti-PD-L1) treatment. CDR3 in amino acids: CTSSYRGVRKTYGYTF. CDR3 DNA: TGCACCAGCAGCTACAGGGGTGTGCGAAAGACCTATGGCTACACCTTC.